This is a list of T cell receptor beta chains from one sample in a study of TIL therapy for anti-PD-1-resistant metastatic lung cancer. Assay used: immunoSEQ multiplex PCR; TCRdb lists only in-frame clones, some missing. Of about 60,000 clones listed, roughly 69% are singletons. Sequences were derived from blood, sampled at baseline. The receptors derive from a person between 25 and 80 years old with non-small cell lung cancer. Each CDR3 is given with its conserved first and last residue. D genes are given only for firm matches. Clone size is shown for a subset of rows, as once, few, many or a class of expanded clone.

V: TRBV13
J: TRBJ2-3
D: TRBD2
size: -
CDR3: CASSYNSGSHTQYF
DNA: TGTGCCAGCAGCTATAATAGCGGGAGTCATACGCAGTATTTT

V: TRBV25-1
J: TRBJ1-1
D: -
size: -
CDR3: CASSLEGGWTEAFF
DNA: TGTGCCAGCAGTTTAGAAGGCGGGTGGACTGAAGCTTTCTTT

V: TRBV6-5
J: TRBJ1-2
D: TRBD1
size: -
CDR3: CASSSGTGGYGYTF
DNA: TGTGCCAGCAGTTCGGGGACAGGGGGCTATGGCTACACCTTC

V: TRBV7-9
J: TRBJ1-1
D: -
size: -
CDR3: CASSRDNTEAFF
DNA: TGTGCCAGCAGCCGAGATAACACTGAAGCTTTCTTT

V: TRBV11-2
J: TRBJ2-7
D: -
size: once
CDR3: CASSRLMEGEQYF
DNA: TGTGCCAGCAGCCGATTGATGGAGGGCGAGCAGTACTTC

V: TRBV7-8
J: TRBJ2-2
D: TRBD2
size: -
CDR3: CASSARLAGNTGELFF
DNA: TGTGCCAGCAGCGCCCGACTAGCGGGGAACACCGGGGAGCTGTTTTTT

V: TRBV6-5
J: TRBJ2-7
D: -
size: -
CDR3: CASSSGRSYEQYF
DNA: TGTGCCAGCAGTTCGGGACGGTCCTACGAGCAGTACTTC

V: TRBV4-1
J: TRBJ1-2
D: -
size: few
CDR3: CASSPMGVPAYGYTF
DNA: TGCGCCAGCAGCCCGATGGGAGTCCCTGCCTATGGCTACACCTTC

V: TRBV2
J: TRBJ1-5
D: -
size: few
CDR3: CASSPTERSQPQHF
DNA: TGTGCCAGCAGCCCGACAGAACGTAGTCAGCCCCAGCATTTT

V: TRBV7-9
J: TRBJ2-1
D: TRBD2
size: -
CDR3: CASSFTGTRSYNEQFF
DNA: TGTGCCAGCAGCTTCACCGGGACTAGGTCCTACAATGAGCAGTTCTTC